This T cell receptor (beta chain) was observed in a study of beta chain features in type 1 diabetes. Study-level points and caveats: It was possible that PCR favored shorter templates, equally so in patients and controls.

Looked up from germline, CDR1 is MNHEY and CDR2 is SMNVEV (reference sequence). CDR3 length equals 16 residues. V gave up 5 bases and J gave up 4 bases; unmatched junction bases: 7. This clone was observed a few times. Antigen specificity is unknown. Expressed TCRB transcripts were sequenced because the entire RNA isolate underwent reverse transcription. TCRdb's table, derived via immunoSEQ multiplex PCR, lists solely in-frame clones and lacks some. The repertoire consists of 35,000 to 50,000 clones, with roughly 45% occurring once and the leading ten covering around 0.25%. Via CD45RO/CCR7/CD25/CD127/CD95/CD27, cells of the CD4+ naive, central memory, regulatory and stem cell-like memory subsets were sorted.

This chain connects TRBV27 to TRBJ2-1; 11 bases match TRBD2. The clonotype comes from a woman in her 30s in good health. What was sequenced was stem cell memory CD4+ T cells from blood. CDR3 in DNA: TGTGCCAGCAGTCCCTCGGGACTAGCGGCATACAATGAGCAGTTCTTC. Residues: CASSPSGLAAYNEQFF.